What follows are 22 T cell receptor beta chains derived from one specimen sequenced in a study of blood T cell repertoires in COVID-19 (dated by TCRdb to about 2020). Preparation of the library involved the immunoSEQ multiplex PCR assay. Held by TCRdb, this immuneACCESS table contains in-frame sequences only and omits some clones. Under half of the omission traces to an unresolved V gene where checked; the cause of the rest is unknown. This sample comprises around 150,000 clones, approximately 86% of them detected only once. The top ten constitute 2.5% to 4% of the sample. Sequenced input: peripheral blood. Every receptor here comes from a man aged 65-85 years with acute or convalescent COVID-19.

This clone ranks as medium-sized. The chain carries TRBV6-2 or TRBV6-3 and TRBJ1-5; 8 positions match TRBD1. Germline CDR1 reads MNHEY; CDR2 reads SVGEGT. V dropped 0 bases and J dropped 4; count of bases not matched to a gene: 5. This CDR3 comprises 16 residues. The CDR3 DNA sequence: TGTGCCAGCAGTTACTCGACCAGGGGGCAAAATCAGCCCCAGCATTTT. Protein: CASSYSTRGQNQPQHF.

The J gene is TRBJ1-3, the V gene TRBV7-8; possibly TRBD1 for D (5 bases). V dropped 2 bases and J dropped 0 bases, with 11 bases sitting between them. Germline CDR1 is SGHVS and CDR2 is FQNEAQ. The CDR3 has 16 amino acids. The CDR3 DNA sequence: TGTGCCAGCAGCTTAACCGGGGGAATCTCTGGAAACACCATATATTTT. Amino acids: CASSLTGGISGNTIYF.

The chain carries TRBV28 and TRBJ2-2; D is uncertain. This CDR3 is built from 15 residues. V was cut by 5 bases and J by 1 base, with 11 bases left in between. Per the germline V gene, CDR1 is MDHEN and CDR2 is SYDVKM. The DNA for the CDR3 is TGTGCCAGCAGTCCAATTCACAAGAACACCGGGGAGCTGTTTTTT. This sequence encodes CASSPIHKNTGELFF.

V usage is TRBV27 and J usage is TRBJ1-2, with a tentative D call TRBD1 (5 bases). The length of the CDR3 is 12 residues. CDR1 is MNHEY, CDR2 SMNVEV, per germline (reference sequence). Trimming took 6 bases from V and 1 from J, leaving 6 bases between them. CDR3 DNA sequence: TGTGCCAGCAGGGGGGGTAACTATGGCTACACCTTC. Translated, it gives CASRGGNYGYTF.

Note on this clone: Distinct nucleotide sequences in the sample also encode this CDR3. The gene calls are TRBV27 and TRBJ2-7; 12 bases align to TRBD2. The CDR3 is 14 amino acids. Germline V gene lookup returns CDR1 MNHEY and CDR2 SMNVEV (reference sequence). V was pared by 5 bases and J by 4 bases, with 3 bases of the junction left unmatched. The CDR3 here is CASSPGTSGYEQYF. In DNA form, the CDR3 reads TGTGCCAGCAGTCCCGGGACTAGCGGGTACGAGCAGTACTTC.

V is TRBV30 and J is TRBJ2-7, with TRBD2 matching over 7 bases. This CDR3 has 14 residues. J lost 1 base, V lost 0 bases, and 3 bases had no gene match. In germline, CDR1 is GTSNPN, CDR2 SVGIG (reference sequence). The CDR3 nucleotides are TGTGCCTGGAGTGTGAGTAGCGGGTCCTACGAGCAGTACTTC. It encodes CAWSVSSGSYEQYF.

The chain joins TRBV4-3 to TRBJ2-1; weak D call: TRBD1 (5 bases). The CDR3 contains 16 residues. The ends were cut back, 0 bases at V and 0 bases at J, with 9 bases in the middle. The germline gives CDR1 LGHNA, CDR2 YSLEER. The CDR3 spells CASSQEGLSSYNEQFF. CDR3 in DNA: TGCGCCAGCAGCCAAGAGGGGCTAAGCTCCTACAATGAGCAGTTCTTC.

The chain couples TRBV6-2 or TRBV6-3 to TRBJ1-1, with TRBD1 identical over 8 bases. Per germline, CDR1 MNHEY and CDR2 SVGEGT. The V segment lost 4 bases and the J segment 5 bases; nucleotides outside the gene matches: 6. This CDR3 region has 14 residues. The CDR3 reads CASSFQGARTEAFF. CDR3 bases: TGTGCCAGCAGTTTCCAGGGGGCGAGGACTGAAGCTTTCTTT.

V and J are TRBV18 and TRBJ2-3; tentative D call: TRBD2 (5 bases). CDR1 and CDR2 (germline): KGHSH, LQKENI. Trimming pared 3 bases from V and 2 bases from J, leaving 12 bases between. The CDR3 has 15 residues. The CDR3 loop reads CASSPNSGNTDTQYF. The CDR3 DNA follows: TGTGCCAGCTCACCGAACAGCGGAAACACAGATACGCAGTATTTT.

The chain links TRBV9 to TRBJ2-2, with TRBD2 matching over 7 bases. The length of the CDR3 is 16 residues. In germline, CDR1 is SGDLS, CDR2 YYNGEE. The ends lost 4 bases at V and 4 bases at J; junction bases unmatched: 10. This CDR3 is CASSPRLARGTGELFF. In DNA form, the CDR3 reads TGTGCCAGCAGCCCGCGACTAGCAAGGGGCACCGGGGAGCTGTTTTTT.

This clone showed up just once. This sequence joins TRBV5-4 and TRBJ2-3; 15 bases align to TRBD2. The CDR3 runs to 17 residues. The germline V gene has CDR1 SGHNT and CDR2 YYREEE (reference sequence). V shed 5 bases and J 7 bases; nucleotides not matched to a gene: 11. CDR3 in DNA: TGTGCCAGCAGATCCGGACTAGCGGGAGGGCCCTCGTATACGCAGTATTTT. Its protein product is CASRSGLAGGPSYTQYF.

V and J are TRBV27 and TRBJ2-3, with D perhaps matching TRBD2 (6 bases). The CDR3 sequence is 15 residues long. V lost 4 bases, J lost 2 bases, and 13 bases lay in between. Germline CDR1 is MNHEY and CDR2 is SMNVEV (reference sequence). The CDR3 DNA reads TGTGCCAGCAGTTCGCCGGGACTCTACACAGATACGCAGTATTTT. It is translated as CASSSPGLYTDTQYF.

The V and J genes are TRBV11-2 and TRBJ2-6, with 7 bases that match TRBD2. Germline CDR1 reads SGHAT; CDR2 reads FQNNGV. The CDR3 length is 17 residues. Trimming removed 1 base from V and 2 bases from J; junction bases left unmatched: 5. The CDR3 DNA reads TGTGCCAGCAGCTTAGGACTAGCCCCCCCTGGGGCCAACGTCCTGACTTTC. Its protein is CASSLGLAPPGANVLTF.

Turning to this clone: The same CDR3 also results from other DNA sequences found in this sample. The chain couples TRBV28 to TRBJ2-7, with TRBD2 matching over 8 bases. The CDR3 is made up of 14 amino acids. Germline loops: CDR1 MDHEN, CDR2 SYDVKM. V lost 5 bases to trimming and J lost 4 bases; unmatched junction nucleotides: 7. This CDR3 reads CASSPPGLVYEQYF. CDR3 sequence (DNA): TGTGCCAGCAGTCCTCCGGGACTAGTGTACGAGCAGTACTTC.

The rearrangement joins TRBV9 to TRBJ2-2, with 11 bases that match TRBD1. Per the germline V gene, CDR1 is SGDLS and CDR2 is YYNGEE. The CDR3 has 14 amino acids. V gave up 3 bases and J gave up 6 bases; unmatched junction bases: 1. For the CDR3, the DNA is TGTGCCAGCAGCGAGGGACAGGGGGCCGGGGAGCTGTTTTTT. The encoded protein is CASSEGQGAGELFF.

This clone came up once. The chain recombines TRBV7-2 with TRBJ2-7; weak D call: TRBD2 (7 bases). Germline CDR1 is SGHTA and CDR2 is FQGNSA. Trimming removed 6 bases at V and 4 bases at J, with 16 bases between. The CDR3 is 14 amino acids. CDR3 nucleotide sequence: TGTGCCAGCAGGCCTACAGGGCGGGAGTACGAGCAGTACTTC. Translating gives CASRPTGREYEQYF.

This clone showed up just a few times. This chain uses TRBV28 with TRBJ1-1; 8 nucleotides match TRBD1. Trimming removed 6 bases from V and 2 bases from J; junction bases left unmatched: 5. This CDR3 has 14 residues. Germline CDR1 and CDR2: MDHEN and SYDVKM. CDR3 bases: TGTGCCAGCAGGCGACAGGGGCTTAACACTGAAGCTTTCTTT. This sequence encodes CASRRQGLNTEAFF.

The rearrangement links TRBV19 to TRBJ2-3; 8 nucleotides line up with TRBD1. The CDR3 has 13 residues. Looked up from germline, CDR1 is LNHDA and CDR2 is SQIVND (reference sequence). V lost 5 bases to trimming and J lost 3 bases; unmatched junction nucleotides: 1. The CDR3 loop is CASSQGATDTQYF. CDR3 bases: TGTGCCAGTAGTCAGGGGGCAACAGATACGCAGTATTTT.

CDR3 sequence: CASSVPGGAYGEQYF. The CDR3 nucleotides are TGTGCCAGCAGTGTGCCAGGGGGCGCGTATGGCGAGCAGTACTTC. This sequence joins TRBV2 and TRBJ2-7; 8 bases fit TRBD1. With V trimmed by 4 bases and J by 6 bases, 11 bases remained unmatched. Germline CDR1 reads SNHLY; CDR2 reads FYNNEI. The CDR3 is 15 residues long.

V gene TRBV7-3 combines with J gene TRBJ2-1; a possible D gene is TRBD1 (7 bases). The CDR3 loop spans 14 amino acids. From germline, CDR1 is SGHTA and CDR2 FQGTGA. With 1 base removed from V and 8 bases from J, the gap between germline ends came to 12 bases. The CDR3 region is CASSLNGRGDEQFF. CDR3 sequence (DNA): TGTGCCAGCAGCTTAAATGGCAGGGGGGATGAGCAGTTCTTC.

This clone was observed once. V usage is TRBV5-1 and J usage is TRBJ1-4; D is perhaps TRBD1 (6 bases). The V end lost 0 bases, the J end lost 6 bases, and 12 bases lay between the germline ends. The CDR3 sequence is 15 residues long. CDR1 and CDR2 from the germline V gene are SGHRS and YFSETQ. CDR3 region: CASSLAGTSDEKLFF. The CDR3 bases are TGCGCCAGCAGCTTGGCCGGGACATCGGATGAAAAACTGTTTTTT.

V is TRBV28 and J is TRBJ2-2; the D is unclear. Germline V lookup: CDR1 MDHEN, CDR2 SYDVKM. The CDR3 contains 11 residues. V gave up 6 bases and J gave up 3 bases, with 2 bases separating them. CDR3 sequence reads: CASSYTGELFF. Here the CDR3 DNA reads TGTGCCAGCAGCTACACCGGGGAGCTGTTTTTT.